There are a few counts of the clone carrying this TCR beta chain. Antigen unknown. Study observations and caveats: The larger cohort examined one V-J beta rearrangement, not whole repertoires.

MiXCR, applied by TCRdb to the 5' RACE reads, yields one record per CDR3 protein. The data show under 60,000 distinct CDR3 sequences, roughly 28% seen once. CDR1 SGHRS and CDR2 YFSETQ come from the germline V gene. Unmatched junction bases numbered 7, after V lost 1 base and J lost 2 bases. This CDR3 region has 17 residues. The chain couples TRBV5-1 to TRBJ2-5; 11 bases line up with TRBD2. This clonotype was obtained from a female donor with breast cancer. The sample was naive CD4+ T cells sorted from blood. Indicated subset: naive CD4+ T cells, CD4+CD45RA+CD25-. CDR3 sequence: CASSLSTVAGGQETQYF. The CDR3 bases are TGCGCCAGCAGCTTGTCGACTGTAGCGGGGGGGCAAGAGACCCAGTACTTC.